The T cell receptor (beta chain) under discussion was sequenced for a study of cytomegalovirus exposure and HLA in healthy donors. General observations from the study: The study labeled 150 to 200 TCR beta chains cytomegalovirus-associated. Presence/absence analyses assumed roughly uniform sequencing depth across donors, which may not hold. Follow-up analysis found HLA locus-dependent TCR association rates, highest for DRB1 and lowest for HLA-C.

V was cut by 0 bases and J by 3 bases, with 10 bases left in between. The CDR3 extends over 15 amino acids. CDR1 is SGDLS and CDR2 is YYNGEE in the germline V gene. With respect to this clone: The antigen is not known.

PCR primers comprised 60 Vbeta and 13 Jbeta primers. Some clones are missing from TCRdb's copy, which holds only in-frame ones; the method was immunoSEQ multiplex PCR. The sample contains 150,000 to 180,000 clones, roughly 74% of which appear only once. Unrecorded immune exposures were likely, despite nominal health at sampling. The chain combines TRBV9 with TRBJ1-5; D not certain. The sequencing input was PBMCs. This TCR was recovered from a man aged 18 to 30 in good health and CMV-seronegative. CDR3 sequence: CASSVGSELNQPQHF. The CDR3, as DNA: TGTGCCAGCAGCGTAGGATCGGAGCTCAATCAGCCCCAGCATTTT. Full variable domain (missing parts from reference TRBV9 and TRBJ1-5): DSGVTQTPKHLITATGQRVTLRCSPRSGDLSVYWYQQSLDQGLQFLIQYYNGEERAKGNILERFSAQQFPDLHSELNLSSLELGDSALYFCASSVGSELNQPQHFGDGTRLSIL.